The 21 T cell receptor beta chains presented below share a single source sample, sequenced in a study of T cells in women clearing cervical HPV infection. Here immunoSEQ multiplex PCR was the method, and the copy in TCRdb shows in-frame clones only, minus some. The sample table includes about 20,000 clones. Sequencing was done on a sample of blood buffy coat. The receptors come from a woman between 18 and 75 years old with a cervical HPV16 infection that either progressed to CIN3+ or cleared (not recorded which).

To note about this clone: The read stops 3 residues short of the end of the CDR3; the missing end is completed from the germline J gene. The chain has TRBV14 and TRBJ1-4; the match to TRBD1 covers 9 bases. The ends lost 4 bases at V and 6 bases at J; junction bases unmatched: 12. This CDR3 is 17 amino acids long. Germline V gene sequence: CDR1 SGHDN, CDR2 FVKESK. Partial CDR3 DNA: TGTGCCAGCAGCCTGTCCCGGGACAGGGTACGGCATGAAAAA. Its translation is CASSLSRDRVRHEK. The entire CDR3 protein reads CASSLSRDRVRHEKLFF.

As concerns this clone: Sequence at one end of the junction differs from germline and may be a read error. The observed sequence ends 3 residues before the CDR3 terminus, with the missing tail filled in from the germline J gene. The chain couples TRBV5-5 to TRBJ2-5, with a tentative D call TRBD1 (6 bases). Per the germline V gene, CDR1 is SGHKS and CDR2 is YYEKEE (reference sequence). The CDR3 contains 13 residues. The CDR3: CVSSQAQGETQYF. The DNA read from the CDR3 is TGTGTCAGCAGCCAAGCACAGGGAGAGACC.

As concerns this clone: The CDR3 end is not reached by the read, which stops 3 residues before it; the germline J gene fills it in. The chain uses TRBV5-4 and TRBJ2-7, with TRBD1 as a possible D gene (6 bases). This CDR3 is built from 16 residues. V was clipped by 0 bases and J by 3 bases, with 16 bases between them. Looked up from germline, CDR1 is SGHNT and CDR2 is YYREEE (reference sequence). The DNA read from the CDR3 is TGTGCCAGCAGCTTGGGACCGATGACAGGTAACTACGAG. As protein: CASSLGPMTGNYE. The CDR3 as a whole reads CASSLGPMTGNYEQYF.

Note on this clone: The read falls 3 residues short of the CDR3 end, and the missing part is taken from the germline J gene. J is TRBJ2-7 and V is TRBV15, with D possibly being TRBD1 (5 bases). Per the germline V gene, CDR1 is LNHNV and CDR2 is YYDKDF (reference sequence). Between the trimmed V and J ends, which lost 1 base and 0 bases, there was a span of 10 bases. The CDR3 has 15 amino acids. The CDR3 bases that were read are TGTGCCACCAGCAGAGCCCGACAGAACTCCTACGAG. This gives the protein CATSRARQNSYE. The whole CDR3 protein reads CATSRARQNSYEQYF.

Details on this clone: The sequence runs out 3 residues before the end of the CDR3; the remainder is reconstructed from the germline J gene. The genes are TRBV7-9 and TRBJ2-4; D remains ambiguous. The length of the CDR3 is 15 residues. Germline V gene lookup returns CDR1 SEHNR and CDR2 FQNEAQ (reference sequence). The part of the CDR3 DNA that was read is TGTGCCAGCAGCTTAGGGCTGGCGGAGAACTATGGT. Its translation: CASSLGLAENYG. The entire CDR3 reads CASSLGLAENYGQYF.

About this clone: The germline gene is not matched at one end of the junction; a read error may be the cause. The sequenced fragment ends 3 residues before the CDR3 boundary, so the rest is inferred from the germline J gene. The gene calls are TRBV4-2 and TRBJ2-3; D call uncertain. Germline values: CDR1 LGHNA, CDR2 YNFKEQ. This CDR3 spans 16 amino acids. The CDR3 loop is CASSQGRTTTTDTQYF. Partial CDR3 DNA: TGCGCCAGCAGCCAAGGCCGCACAACTACCACAGATACG.

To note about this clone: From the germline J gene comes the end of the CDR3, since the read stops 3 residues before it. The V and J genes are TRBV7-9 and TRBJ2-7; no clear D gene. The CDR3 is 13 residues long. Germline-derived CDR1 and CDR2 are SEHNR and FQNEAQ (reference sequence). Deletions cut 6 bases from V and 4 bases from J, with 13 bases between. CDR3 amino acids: CASSSWAIYEQYF. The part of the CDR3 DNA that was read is TGTGCCAGCAGTTCATGGGCCATTTACGAG.

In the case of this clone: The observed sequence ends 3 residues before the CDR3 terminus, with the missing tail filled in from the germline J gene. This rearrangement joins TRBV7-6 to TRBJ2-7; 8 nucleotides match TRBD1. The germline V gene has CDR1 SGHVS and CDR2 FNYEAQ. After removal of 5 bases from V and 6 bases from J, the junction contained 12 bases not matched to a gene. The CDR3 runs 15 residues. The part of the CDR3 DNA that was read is TGTGCCAGCAGCCCGGGACAGGCCCCTGGGGGCGAG. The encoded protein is CASSPGQAPGGE. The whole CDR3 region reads CASSPGQAPGGEQYF. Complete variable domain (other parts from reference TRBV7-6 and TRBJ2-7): GAGVSQSPRYKVTKRGQDVALRCDPISGHVSLYWYRQALGQGPEFLTYFNYEAQQDKSGLPNDRFSAERPEGSISTLTIQRTEQRDSAMYRCASSPGQAPGGEQYFGPGTRLTVT.

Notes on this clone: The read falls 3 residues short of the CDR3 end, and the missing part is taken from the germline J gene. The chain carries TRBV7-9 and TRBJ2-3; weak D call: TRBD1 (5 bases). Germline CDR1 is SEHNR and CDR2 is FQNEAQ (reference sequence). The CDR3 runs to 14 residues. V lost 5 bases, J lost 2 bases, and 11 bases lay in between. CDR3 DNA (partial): TGTGCCAGCAGCCTCGACAGCAACACAGATACG. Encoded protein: CASSLDSNTDT. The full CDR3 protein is CASSLDSNTDTQYF. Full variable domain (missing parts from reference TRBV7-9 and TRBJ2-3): DTGVSQNPRHKITKRGQNVTFRCDPISEHNRLYWYRQTLGQGPEFLTYFQNEAQLEKSRLLSDRFSAERPKGSFSTLEIQRTEQGDSAMYLCASSLDSNTDTQYFGPGTRLTVL.

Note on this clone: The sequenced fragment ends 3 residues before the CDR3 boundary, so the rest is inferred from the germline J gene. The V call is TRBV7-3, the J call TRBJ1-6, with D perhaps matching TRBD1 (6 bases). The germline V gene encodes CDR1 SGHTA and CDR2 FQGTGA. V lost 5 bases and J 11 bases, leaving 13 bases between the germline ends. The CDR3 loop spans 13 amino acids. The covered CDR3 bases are TGTGCCAGCAGCCCAGATGGGGGCACACCC. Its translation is CASSPDGGTP. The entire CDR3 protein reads CASSPDGGTPLHF.

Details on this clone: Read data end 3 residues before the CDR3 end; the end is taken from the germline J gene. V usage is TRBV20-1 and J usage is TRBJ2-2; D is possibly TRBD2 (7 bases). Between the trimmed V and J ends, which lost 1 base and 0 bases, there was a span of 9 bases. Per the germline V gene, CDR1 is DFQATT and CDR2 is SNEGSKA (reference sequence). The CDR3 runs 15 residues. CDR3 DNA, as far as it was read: TGCAGTGCTAGAGGCGGGGGCCCGAACACCGGGGAG. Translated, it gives CSARGGGPNTGE. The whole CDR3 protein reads CSARGGGPNTGELFF.

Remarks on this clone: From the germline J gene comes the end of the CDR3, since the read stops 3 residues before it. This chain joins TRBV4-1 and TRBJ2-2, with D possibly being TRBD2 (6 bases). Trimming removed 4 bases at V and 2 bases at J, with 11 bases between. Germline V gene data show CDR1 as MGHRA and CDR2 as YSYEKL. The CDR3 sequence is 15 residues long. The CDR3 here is CASSPGTLNTGELFF. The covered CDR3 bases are TGCGCCAGCAGCCCTGGGACTCTCAACACCGGGGAG.

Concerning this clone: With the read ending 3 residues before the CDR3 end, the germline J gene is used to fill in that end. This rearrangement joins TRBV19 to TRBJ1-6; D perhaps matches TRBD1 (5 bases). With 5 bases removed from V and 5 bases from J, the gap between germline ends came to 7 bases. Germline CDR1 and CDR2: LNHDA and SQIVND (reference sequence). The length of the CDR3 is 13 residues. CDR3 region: CASSGADNSPLHF. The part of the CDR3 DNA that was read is TGTGCCAGTAGTGGGGCCGATAATTCACCC.

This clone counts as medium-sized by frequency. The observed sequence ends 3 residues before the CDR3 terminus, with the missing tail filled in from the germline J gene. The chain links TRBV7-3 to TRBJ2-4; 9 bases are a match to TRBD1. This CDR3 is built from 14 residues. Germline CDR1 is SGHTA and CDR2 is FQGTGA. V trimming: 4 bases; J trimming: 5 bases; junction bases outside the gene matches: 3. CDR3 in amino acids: CASSSTGGENIQYF. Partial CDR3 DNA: TGTGCCAGCAGCTCGACAGGGGGGGAAAACATT.

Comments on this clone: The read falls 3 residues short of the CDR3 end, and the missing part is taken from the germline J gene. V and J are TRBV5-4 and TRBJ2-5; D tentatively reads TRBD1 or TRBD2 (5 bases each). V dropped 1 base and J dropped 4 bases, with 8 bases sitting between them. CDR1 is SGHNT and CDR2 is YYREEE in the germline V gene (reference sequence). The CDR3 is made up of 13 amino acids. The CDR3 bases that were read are TGTGCCAGCAGCTTGCCAGGGAGAGAGACC. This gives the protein CASSLPGRET. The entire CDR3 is CASSLPGRETQYF.

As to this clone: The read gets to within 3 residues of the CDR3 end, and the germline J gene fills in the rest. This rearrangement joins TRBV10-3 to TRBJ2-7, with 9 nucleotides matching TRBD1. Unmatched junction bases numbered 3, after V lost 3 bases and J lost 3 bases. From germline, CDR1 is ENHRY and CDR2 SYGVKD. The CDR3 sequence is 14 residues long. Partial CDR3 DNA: TGTGCCATCAGTGATCGGGACAGGGACTACGAG. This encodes CAISDRDRDYE. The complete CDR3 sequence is CAISDRDRDYEQYF.

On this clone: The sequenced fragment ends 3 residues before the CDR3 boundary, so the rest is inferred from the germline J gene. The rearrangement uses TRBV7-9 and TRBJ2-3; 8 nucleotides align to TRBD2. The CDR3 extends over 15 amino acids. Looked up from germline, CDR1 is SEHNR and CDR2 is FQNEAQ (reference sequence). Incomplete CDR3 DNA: TGTGCCAGCAGCGAAACCGGGACTAGAGCACGCACG. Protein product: CASSETGTRART. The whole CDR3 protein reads CASSETGTRARTQYF.

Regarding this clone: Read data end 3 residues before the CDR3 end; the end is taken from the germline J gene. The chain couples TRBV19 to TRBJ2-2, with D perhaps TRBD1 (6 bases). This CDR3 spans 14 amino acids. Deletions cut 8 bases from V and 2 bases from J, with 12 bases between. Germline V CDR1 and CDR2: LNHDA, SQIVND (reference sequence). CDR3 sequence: CASSDSLNTGELFF. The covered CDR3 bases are TGTGCCAGTTCGGACAGCCTAAACACCGGGGAG.

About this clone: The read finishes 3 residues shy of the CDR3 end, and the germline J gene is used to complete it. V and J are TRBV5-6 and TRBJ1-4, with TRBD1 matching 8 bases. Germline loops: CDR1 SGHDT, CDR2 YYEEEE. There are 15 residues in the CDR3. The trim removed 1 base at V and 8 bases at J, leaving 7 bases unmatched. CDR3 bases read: TGTGCCAGCAGCTTGTTTGGGGACAGGAACGAAAAA. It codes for CASSLFGDRNEK. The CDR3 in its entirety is CASSLFGDRNEKLFF.

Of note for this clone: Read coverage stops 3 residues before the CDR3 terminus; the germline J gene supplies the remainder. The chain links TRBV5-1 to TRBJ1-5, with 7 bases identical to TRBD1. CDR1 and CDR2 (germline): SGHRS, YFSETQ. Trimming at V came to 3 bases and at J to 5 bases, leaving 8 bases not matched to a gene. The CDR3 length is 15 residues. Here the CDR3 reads CASSWGDRQDQPQHF. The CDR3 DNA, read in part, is TGCGCCAGCAGCTGGGGGGACAGACAAGATCAGCCC.

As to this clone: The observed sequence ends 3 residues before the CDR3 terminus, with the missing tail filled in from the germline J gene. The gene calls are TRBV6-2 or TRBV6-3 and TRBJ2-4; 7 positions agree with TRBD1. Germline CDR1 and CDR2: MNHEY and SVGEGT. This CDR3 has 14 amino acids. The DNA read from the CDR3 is TGTGCCAGCACCAGTTGGGGACAGCTAAGTCGT. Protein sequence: CASTSWGQLSR. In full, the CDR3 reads CASTSWGQLSRQYF.